This passage covers 8 T cell receptor beta chains from one sample sequenced in a study of Ad26.COV2.S vaccination and SARS-CoV-2 variants. Treatment in this sample: some 20 received Ad26.COV2.S at low or high dose, single or two shots; about 5 received placebo; per-sample allocation not given. The investigators took samples on day 63 after the first vaccine or placebo injection. Assay used: immunoSEQ multiplex PCR; TCRdb lists only in-frame clones, some missing. Of some 300,000 clones in the sample, 70% to 90% were seen once. Sequencing used peripheral blood, obtained in a trial of Ad26.COV2.S vaccine versus placebo. The source of these receptors is a person between 18 and 59 years old who received the Ad26.COV2.S COVID-19 vaccine or a placebo.

This rearrangement joins TRBV5-1 to TRBJ1-1, with D possibly being TRBD1 (5 bases). This CDR3 has 14 amino acids. V was shortened by 0 bases and J by 4 bases, with 10 bases between the two germline ends. The germline V gene encodes CDR1 SGHRS and CDR2 YFSETQ. CDR3 DNA: TGCGCCAGCAGCTTGGCCGGGAGGGGCACTGAAGCTTTCTTT. It yields the protein CASSLAGRGTEAFF. Drawing the rest from reference TRBV5-1 and TRBJ1-1, the complete variable domain is KAGVTQTPRYLIKTRGQQVTLSCSPISGHRSVSWYQQTPGQGLQFLFEYFSETQRNKGNFPGRFSGRQFSNSRSEMNVSTLELGDSALYLCASSLAGRGTEAFFGQGTRLTVV.

This clone was observed a single time. V is TRBV6-6 and J is TRBJ1-6, with D possibly being TRBD1 (6 bases). The germline gives CDR1 MNHNY, CDR2 SVGAGI (reference sequence). Between the trimmed V and J ends, which lost 7 bases and 10 bases, there was a span of 20 bases. This CDR3 spans 15 amino acids. CDR3 bases: TGTGCCAGCACAAAAGCAGGGGAAAGGGCCTCACCCCTCCACTTT. This translates into CASTKAGERASPLHF.

V is TRBV11-3 and J is TRBJ2-7; 11 positions match TRBD1. Germline trimming cut 6 bases from V and 4 bases from J; bases unmatched to any gene: 11. In germline, CDR1 is SGHNT, CDR2 YENEEA. The CDR3 covers 16 residues. CDR3 region: CASSSGTGTGGYEQYF. The DNA for the CDR3 is TGTGCCAGCAGTTCGGGGACCGGGACAGGGGGTTACGAGCAGTACTTC.

This clone was seen only a few times. CDR3: CASSSGTGRNSPLHF. CDR3 nucleotide sequence: TGTGCCAGCAGCTCGGGGACAGGGAGGAATTCACCCCTCCACTTT. The V and J genes are TRBV7-6 and TRBJ1-6; 9 nucleotides line up with TRBD1. This CDR3 has 15 residues. The V gene's germline CDR1 is SGHVS and CDR2 FNYEAQ. V trimming: 4 bases; J trimming: 7 bases; junction bases outside the gene matches: 5.

The rearrangement joins TRBV2 to TRBJ1-6; D is possibly TRBD1 (5 bases). CDR3 length: 15 residues. V lost 1 base, J lost 3 bases, and 7 bases lay in between. Germline lookup yields CDR1 SNHLY and CDR2 FYNNEI. The CDR3 protein is CASSEGGGYNSPLHF. In DNA form, the CDR3 reads TGTGCCAGCAGTGAAGGGGGGGGCTATAATTCACCCCTCCACTTT.

This chain connects TRBV11-3 to TRBJ2-3; no clear D. The V end was cut by 0 bases, the J end by 7 bases, with 11 bases between. Per the germline V gene, CDR1 is SGHNT and CDR2 is YENEEA. CDR3 size: 14 residues. The CDR3 reads CASSLEVRPNTQYF. The CDR3 coding sequence is TGTGCCAGCAGCTTAGAGGTTCGGCCAAATACGCAGTATTTT.

The chain recombines TRBV6-5 with TRBJ1-3; D remains ambiguous. The CDR3 spans 14 residues. Trimming pared 5 bases from V and 0 bases from J, leaving 8 bases between. Germline loops: CDR1 MNHEY, CDR2 SVGAGI. CDR3 in DNA: TGTGCCAGCAGTCCGGTGAGCTCTGGAAACACCATATATTTT. This codes for CASSPVSSGNTIYF.

V gene TRBV5-1 combines with J gene TRBJ1-4; the D gene is possibly TRBD1 (6 bases). From germline, CDR1 is SGHRS and CDR2 YFSETQ. This CDR3 is 18 amino acids long. V lost 0 bases, J lost 2 bases, and 17 bases lay in between. The CDR3 is CASSLDPPGVGTNEKLFF. The CDR3 DNA reads as TGCGCCAGCAGCTTGGACCCTCCAGGGGTAGGGACTAATGAAAAACTGTTTTTT.